This T cell receptor (beta chain) was sequenced during a study of cytomegalovirus exposure and HLA in healthy donors. As for the study in general: The Caucasian-associated ancestry cluster held about 80% of around 380 genotyped donors. Study-wide points: 87-base-pair reads could not separate some V segments, including TRBV6-2 and TRBV6-3. Researchers reported in a later analysis that common viral pathogens appeared linked to several top clusters.

Note on this clone: Antigen: not known. An end of the junction differs from the germline gene, which may be a read error.

CDR1 is SGHVS and CDR2 is FNYEAQ in the germline V gene. This CDR3 has 14 amino acids. Primers for the PCR totalled 60 Vbeta and 13 Jbeta. Profiled with immunoSEQ multiplex PCR; TCRdb holds only in-frame clones, not every one. The table includes tens of thousands of clones, less than 80% detected once. Specimen: PBMCs. The source of this sequence is a male donor in good health and CMV-seronegative. This chain uses TRBV7-6 with TRBJ2-6, with D maybe TRBD1 (5 bases). The CDR3 DNA reads as TGTGCCAGCAGCGCAGCCTCTGGGGCCAACGGCCTGACTTTC. This encodes CASSAASGANGLTF.